This T cell receptor beta chain was sequenced for a study of cytomegalovirus exposure and HLA in healthy donors. Primers for the PCR totalled 60 Vbeta and 13 Jbeta. The assay was immunoSEQ multiplex PCR, and TCRdb's table has in-frame clones only and misses some. The sample has about 140,000 clones, around 84% seen once. Notes on this clone: The antigen is undetermined.

Germline V gene sequence: CDR1 GTSNPN, CDR2 SVGIG (reference sequence). The CDR3 is 18 residues long. The ends lost 2 bases at V and 4 bases at J; junction bases unmatched: 13. Points from the study as a whole: The listing of 160 or so TCR beta chains classed them as cytomegalovirus-associated. The CMV antigen specificity of a few CMV-associated chains was confirmed through in vitro analysis. Rare sequences made up most TCRs, while some public TCRs were found in many donors. Segments of the TCR beta V type were, in most cases, productive about 87% or about 30% of the time in an earlier analysis.

The sample consisted of PBMCs. V is TRBV30 and J is TRBJ2-1; 11 positions match TRBD2. The sequence came from a man in his fifties or sixties in good health and CMV-seronegative. CDR3 amino acids: CAWSLTLAGETGYNEQFF. CDR3 sequence (DNA): TGTGCCTGGAGTCTGACACTAGCGGGGGAAACCGGGTACAATGAGCAGTTCTTC.